This TCR beta chain was sequenced during a study of cytomegalovirus exposure and HLA in healthy donors. Study-wide results and caveats: Segments of the TCR beta V type were, in most cases, productive about 87% or about 30% of the time in an earlier analysis.

Primers: 60 Vbeta forward and 13 Jbeta reverse. The repertoire was sequenced with immunoSEQ multiplex PCR; TCRdb's copy has only in-frame clones and lacks some. The repertoire holds 150,000 to 200,000 clones, with around 80% as singletons. In the case of this clone: Its specificity is unknown.

This TCR derives from a woman aged 18-29 years in good health and CMV-seronegative. Material: PBMCs.

The chain's CDR3 is CASSLWGPNTEAFF. The CDR3 DNA sequence: TGTGCCAGCAGTTTATGGGGGCCCAACACTGAAGCTTTCTTT. This chain connects TRBV28 to TRBJ1-1, with TRBD1 as a possible D gene (5 bases). With 0 bases removed from V and 2 bases from J, the gap between germline ends came to 7 bases. This CDR3 comprises 14 residues. Germline V CDR1 and CDR2: MDHEN, SYDVKM.